This T cell receptor (beta chain) was obtained from a study of T-cell memory formation after mild COVID-19. This clonotype was recorded at least ten times. Its antigen is undetermined. TCRdb processed the 5' RACE reads anew with MiXCR; each CDR3 protein has one entry. This table holds under 400,000 distinct CDR3 sequences, roughly 21% found once. The CDR3 runs to 15 residues. CDR1 is MGHRA and CDR2 is YSYEKL in the germline V gene. The J segment lost 2 bases and the V segment lost 3 bases, leaving 5 bases of the junction unmatched. Study-level points and caveats: Prior to infection, memory already included some responding clones, suggesting cross-reactive memory joined. Second-wave clones reaching peak frequency on day 37 lacked confirmed SARS-CoV-2 specificity. Contracting clones, day 15 to 85, had balanced CD4/CD8, and later expanders favored CD4+.

Sequencing was done on a sample of PBMCs or a T cell subset sorted from them (not recorded which). The sequence was obtained from an adult woman who had mild COVID-19 (a few samples of this study predate the infection). Cell type and time point are not known. The rearrangement uses TRBV4-1 and TRBJ1-1; 8 positions agree with TRBD1. The CDR3: CASSQIQGGNTEAFF. Written as DNA, the CDR3 is TGCGCCAGCAGCCAGATACAGGGGGGTAACACTGAAGCTTTCTTT.